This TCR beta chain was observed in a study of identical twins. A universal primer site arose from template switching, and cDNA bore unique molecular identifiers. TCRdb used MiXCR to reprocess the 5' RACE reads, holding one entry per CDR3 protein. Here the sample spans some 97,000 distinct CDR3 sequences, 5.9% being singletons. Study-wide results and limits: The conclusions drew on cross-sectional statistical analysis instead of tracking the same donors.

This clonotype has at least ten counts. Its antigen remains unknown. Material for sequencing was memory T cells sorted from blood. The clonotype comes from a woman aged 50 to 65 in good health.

In DNA, the CDR3 is TGCAGTGCTAGAGATTGGCTAGCGGGGAGCACAGATACGCAGTATTTT. Translating it yields CSARDWLAGSTDTQYF. V is TRBV20-1 and J is TRBJ2-3, with 9 bases fitting TRBD2. With V trimmed by 0 bases and J by 0 bases, 4 bases remained unmatched. CDR1 is DFQATT and CDR2 is SNEGSKA in the germline V gene (reference sequence). The CDR3 spans 16 residues.